This T cell receptor (beta chain) was sequenced during a study of T cell changes during pregnancy in multiple sclerosis. CDR1 is SGHTA and CDR2 is FQGNSA in the germline V gene. V shed 4 bases, J shed 13 bases, and the junction held 4 bases outside the gene matches. The CDR3 extends over 11 amino acids. Method: immunoSEQ multiplex PCR; TCRdb's copy keeps in-frame clones and lacks some. This sample carries about 85,000 clones, approximately 91% of them seen once, and the ten largest clones take more than 2.5%. This chain connects TRBV7-2 to TRBJ2-1; the match to TRBD1 covers 7 bases. This sample comprised peripheral blood, obtained in the first trimester of pregnancy. The TCR was taken from a female donor with multiple sclerosis, enrolled in a pregnancy study. CDR3 sequence reads: CASSSQGVQFF. The CDR3 region has the DNA TGTGCCAGCAGCTCGCAGGGGGTTCAGTTCTTC.